Listed below are T cell receptor beta chains from one sample, sequenced in a study of blood T cell repertoires in COVID-19. The protocol was immunoSEQ multiplex PCR, while the TCRdb copy is restricted to in-frame clones and leaves out a portion. The sample holds fewer than 600,000 clones; 75% to 90% are singletons and the top ten take approximately 0.9%. The specimen was peripheral blood. Receptor source: a man between 18 and 35 years old with COVID-19, enrolled during active disease. CDR3s include the opening cysteine and the closing phenylalanine or tryptophan. A D gene is named only where the DNA matches it firmly. Clone size, where shown, is once, few, many, or a class for clones that have expanded.

j_gene	d_gene	v_gene	abundance	CDR3aa	CDR3nt
TRBJ2-1	.	TRBV18	.	CASSPQGGSYNEQFF	TGTGCCAGCTCACCACAGGGGGGGAGCTACAATGAGCAGTTCTTC
TRBJ2-7	.	TRBV2	.	CASEDYLYEQYF	TGTGCCAGCGAGGACTACCTCTACGAGCAGTACTTC
TRBJ2-5	.	TRBV10-2	once	CAVSNAVTQTQYF	TGCGCCGTCAGTAACGCAGTAACCCAGACCCAGTACTTC
TRBJ1-5	.	TRBV19	.	CASSIGGYQPQHF	TGTGCCAGTAGTATTGGGGGGTATCAGCCCCAGCATTTT
TRBJ2-7	TRBD1	TRBV19	.	CATAETGLYEQYF	TGTGCCACAGCAGAGACAGGGCTCTACGAGCAGTACTTC
TRBJ1-4	.	TRBV7-9	.	CASSPQGSGLGEKLFF	TGTGCCAGCAGCCCACAAGGTTCAGGACTAGGAGAAAAACTGTTTTTT
TRBJ1-2	TRBD1	TRBV5-8	.	CASSIQGTAGGYTF	TGTGCCAGCAGCATACAGGGGACAGCTGGGGGCTACACCTTC
TRBJ2-3	TRBD2	TRBV7-9	.	CASSPRAGGPLDTQYF	TGTGCCAGCAGCCCCAGGGCGGGGGGGCCTTTGGATACGCAGTATTTT
TRBJ1-1	TRBD1	TRBV27	.	CASSLEQGIYPTEAFF	TGTGCCAGCAGTTTGGAACAGGGGATTTACCCGACTGAAGCTTTCTTT
TRBJ2-7	TRBD1	TRBV5-1	.	CASSQAGTATYEQYF	TGCGCCAGCAGCCAAGCCGGGACAGCCACCTACGAGCAGTACTTC
TRBJ1-1	.	TRBV9	once	CASSSGGNTEAFF	TGTGCCAGCAGCTCCGGGGGGAACACTGAAGCTTTCTTT
TRBJ1-3	TRBD1	TRBV4-1	.	CASSHRTGEDTIYF	TGCGCCAGCAGCCATAGGACAGGGGAGGACACCATATATTTT
TRBJ2-7	TRBD1	TRBV27	.	CASSYGTGAYEQYF	TGTGCCAGCAGTTACGGGACAGGAGCCTACGAGCAGTACTTC
TRBJ1-4	.	TRBV7-9	.	CASSLNLPGVEKLFF	TGTGCCAGCAGCTTAAATTTGCCAGGGGTAGAAAAACTGTTTTTT
TRBJ1-6	TRBD1	TRBV27	.	CASSSRQGDNSPLHF	TGTGCCAGCAGTTCCAGACAGGGGGATAATTCACCCCTCCACTTT
TRBJ2-1	.	TRBV9	.	CASSVGHYNEQFF	TGTGCCAGCAGCGTAGGACATTACAATGAGCAGTTCTTC
TRBJ1-6	TRBD1	TRBV5-4	.	CASSITGQGNSPLHF	TGTGCCAGCAGCATTACTGGACAGGGTAACTCACCCCTCCACTTT
TRBJ1-1	.	TRBV11-2	.	CASSPRSSGNTEAFF	TGTGCCAGCAGCCCCCGTTCGTCAGGTAACACTGAAGCTTTCTTT
TRBJ2-3	.	TRBV5-6	.	CASSLGRRSPDTQYF	TGTGCCAGCAGCTTGGGCAGGAGGTCACCAGATACGCAGTATTTT
TRBJ2-3	TRBD2	TRBV7-7	.	CASSLGTSVADTQYF	TGTGCCAGCAGCTTAGGGACTAGTGTAGCAGATACGCAGTATTTT
TRBJ2-3	TRBD2	TRBV10-2	once	CASNLGLAADTQYF	TGCGCCAGCAACTTGGGACTAGCCGCAGATACGCAGTATTTT
TRBJ2-7	TRBD1	TRBV27	.	CASSKWDRAGEQYF	TGTGCCAGCAGCAAATGGGACAGGGCGGGCGAGCAGTACTTC
TRBJ1-6	.	TRBV19	.	CASSTTGHNSPLHF	TGTGCCAGTAGTACCACAGGTCATAATTCACCCCTCCACTTT
TRBJ2-7	TRBD2	TRBV2	once	CASSELGLGPYEQYF	TGTGCCAGCAGTGAACTGGGACTAGGGCCTTACGAGCAGTACTTC
TRBJ1-4	.	TRBV6-5	.	CASSRGAINEKLFF	TGTGCCAGCAGCAGGGGTGCTATAAATGAAAAACTGTTTTTT
TRBJ2-3	.	TRBV7-9	.	CASSRRGSGLAMVSDTQYF	TGTGCCAGCAGCCGGCGGGGATCTGGTCTAGCGATGGTTTCAGATACGCAGTATTTT
TRBJ2-3	.	TRBV5-1	.	CASSLDRQSTDTQYF	TGCGCCAGCAGCTTGGACAGGCAGAGCACAGATACGCAGTATTTT
TRBJ1-2	TRBD1	TRBV11-3	.	CASSPGQGEDGYTF	TGTGCCAGCAGCCCCGGACAGGGGGAGGATGGCTACACCTTC
TRBJ2-5	.	TRBV11-2	.	CASIAGGRQPNF	TGTGCCAGCATCGCTGGAGGACGGCAGCCGAACTTC
TRBJ2-3	.	TRBV18	.	CASSPRSSADTQYF	TGTGCCAGCTCACCACGGTCCAGCGCAGATACGCAGTATTTT
TRBJ2-4	.	TRBV6-5	.	CASSFLGEGAKNIQYF	TGTGCCAGCAGTTTCCTCGGAGAGGGCGCCAAAAACATTCAGTACTTC
TRBJ1-1	.	TRBV29-1	few	CSAVSANTEAFF	TGCAGCGCCGTAAGCGCGAACACTGAAGCTTTCTTT
TRBJ2-1	.	TRBV19	once	CASSNRDSRGQEQFF	TGTGCCAGTAGTAACCGGGACTCCAGAGGACAAGAGCAGTTCTTC
TRBJ2-7	.	TRBV18	.	CASSGGGLEQYF	TGTGCCAGCTCGGGCGGGGGCTTGGAGCAGTACTTC
TRBJ2-1	TRBD2	TRBV10-3	.	CAISLAGGPVQFF	TGTGCCATCAGCCTAGCGGGAGGTCCCGTGCAGTTCTTC
TRBJ2-5	TRBD1	TRBV5-4	.	CASSLDRGLQETQYF	TGTGCCAGCAGCTTAGACAGGGGCCTACAAGAGACCCAGTACTTC
TRBJ2-5	TRBD1	TRBV5-8	.	CASSFGERTGEETQYF	TGTGCCAGCAGCTTCGGGGAACGGACAGGGGAAGAGACCCAGTACTTC
TRBJ2-7	TRBD1	TRBV19	.	CASSIPRQGRYSYEQYF	TGTGCCAGTAGTATCCCTAGACAGGGGCGTTACTCCTACGAGCAGTACTTC
TRBJ2-2	.	TRBV2	.	CASSAGFTGELFF	TGTGCCAGCAGTGCGGGGTTCACCGGGGAGCTGTTTTTT
TRBJ1-4	TRBD1	TRBV7-6	.	CASSRQGGEKLFF	TGTGCCAGCAGCAGACAGGGGGGTGAAAAACTGTTTTTT
TRBJ2-5	TRBD1	TRBV5-5	once	CASSSGTASQETQYF	TGTGCCAGCAGCTCTGGGACAGCCTCCCAAGAGACCCAGTACTTC
TRBJ1-2	.	TRBV27	.	CASSLGPSGEGYGYTF	TGTGCCAGCAGTTTAGGGCCTTCAGGGGAAGGCTATGGCTACACCTTC
TRBJ2-1	.	TRBV5-4	.	CASSFDQEGATQFF	TGTGCCAGCAGCTTTGACCAAGAAGGGGCGACGCAGTTCTTC
TRBJ2-7	TRBD1	TRBV11-3	.	CATPGQGYRAYEQYF	TGTGCCACCCCGGGACAGGGTTATAGGGCCTACGAGCAGTACTTC
TRBJ2-7	TRBD1	TRBV6-5	.	CASSKPGQVSYEQYF	TGTGCCAGCAGTAAGCCGGGACAGGTCTCCTACGAGCAGTACTTC
TRBJ2-5	TRBD1	TRBV3-1/TRBV3-2	.	CASSRGTAWATQYF	TGTGCCAGCAGCCGAGGGACAGCTTGGGCGACCCAGTACTTC
TRBJ2-1	.	TRBV20-1	once	CSASSSQGQSNEQFF	TGCAGTGCTAGTTCCAGCCAGGGTCAAAGCAATGAGCAGTTCTTC
TRBJ2-2	TRBD1	TRBV5-1	.	CASSWWTGGGTGELFF	TGCGCCAGCAGCTGGTGGACAGGGGGAGGCACCGGGGAGCTGTTTTTT
TRBJ1-2	TRBD1	TRBV5-5	.	CASSLATGGYGYTF	TGTGCCAGCAGCTTGGCGACAGGGGGTTATGGCTACACCTTC
TRBJ1-4	TRBD1	TRBV19	.	CASSRGSGTANEKLFF	TGTGCCAGTAGTCGGGGATCCGGGACAGCGAATGAAAAACTGTTTTTT
TRBJ1-2	.	TRBV3-1/TRBV3-2	.	CASSQGQPRGYTF	TGTGCCAGCAGCCAAGGACAGCCCCGGGGCTACACCTTC
TRBJ2-7	TRBD2	TRBV11-3	.	CASSLGLVGLAELYEQYF	TGTGCCAGCAGCTTAGGGCTGGTGGGACTAGCGGAACTGTACGAGCAGTACTTC
TRBJ2-7	TRBD1	TRBV19	.	CASSIFQGAGSEQYF	TGTGCCAGTAGTATTTTTCAGGGGGCCGGGTCTGAGCAGTACTTC
TRBJ2-7	.	TRBV4-1	.	CASSQVRGAYEQYF	TGCGCCAGCAGCCAAGTCAGGGGTGCCTACGAGCAGTACTTC
TRBJ2-7	.	TRBV25-1	.	CASTRGAPYEQYF	TGTGCCAGCACCCGCGGGGCCCCCTACGAGCAGTACTTC
TRBJ2-5	TRBD1	TRBV7-6	.	CASSLQGGQETQYF	TGTGCCAGCAGCCTACAGGGGGGACAAGAGACCCAGTACTTC
TRBJ1-1	.	TRBV5-1	.	CASSNTGVTGVGMNTEAFF	TGCGCCAGCAGTAATACGGGAGTTACGGGGGTAGGCATGAACACTGAAGCTTTCTTT
TRBJ2-7	TRBD2	TRBV27	.	CASAMAASGGYEQYF	TGTGCCAGCGCTATGGCGGCTAGCGGGGGGTACGAGCAGTACTTC
TRBJ2-2	.	TRBV3-1/TRBV3-2	.	CASSQDEAQGTGELFF	TGTGCCAGCAGCCAAGATGAGGCCCAGGGCACCGGGGAGCTGTTTTTT